Each of the 16 T cell receptor beta chains below was sequenced from the same sample in a study of T cells in Graves' hyperthyroidism and ophthalmopathy. The source material, RNA transcripts, was used to amplify TCR beta CDR3 regions. When the TCR CDR3 underwent first-round RT-PCR, the HTBI primer set was used. TCRdb re-called the multiplex PCR reads with MiXCR, one entry per CDR3 protein. The table has a few hundred thousand distinct CDR3 sequences, 46% seen once. Material: peripheral blood or thyroid tissue (not recorded which). The receptors were sampled from an adult woman with Graves' disease, either hyperthyroidism or ophthalmopathy (not recorded which).

The table lists this clonotype with a count of one. This chain connects TRBV2 to TRBJ1-1, with TRBD1 matching 10 bases. Losses at the gene ends were 4 bases for V and 1 base for J; bases not matched to a gene: 6. Germline lookup yields CDR1 SNHLY and CDR2 FYNNEI. The CDR3 sequence is 16 residues long. Here the CDR3 DNA reads TGTGCCAGCAGTGCCCGGGACAGGGGCCCGAACACTGAAGCTTTCTTT. It encodes CASSARDRGPNTEAFF. The full variable domain, rest sourced from reference TRBV2 and TRBJ1-1, is EPEVTQTPSHQVTQMGQEVILRCVPISNHLYFYWYRQILGQKVEFLVSFYNNEISEKSEIFDDQFSVERPDGSNFTLKIRSTKLEDSAMYFCASSARDRGPNTEAFFGQGTRLTVV.

The chain combines TRBV20-1 with TRBJ1-1; 7 nucleotides agree with TRBD1. Germline lookup yields CDR1 DFQATT and CDR2 SNEGSKA (reference sequence). Trimming at V came to 3 bases and at J to 1 base, leaving 2 bases not matched to a gene. This CDR3 is 13 amino acids long. The CDR3 region has the DNA TGCAGTGCTAGTGCAGGGGGGAACACTGAAGCTTTCTTT. Encoded protein: CSASAGGNTEAFF.

The genes are TRBV29-1 and TRBJ2-7; the D is unclear. This CDR3 has 10 amino acids. Germline values: CDR1 SQVTM, CDR2 ANQGSEA. V was pared by 4 bases and J by 2 bases, with 3 bases between. The CDR3 reads CSVVTYEQYF. CDR3 DNA sequence: TGCAGCGTTGTGACCTACGAGCAGTACTTC.

The J gene is TRBJ1-2, the V gene TRBV15; no firm D call. This CDR3 is 13 amino acids long. With 1 base removed from V and 3 bases from J, the gap between germline ends came to 6 bases. CDR1 and CDR2 (germline): LNHNV, YYDKDF (reference sequence). Here the CDR3 reads CATSRGGDYGYTF. The DNA for the CDR3 is TGTGCCACCAGCAGAGGTGGCGACTATGGCTACACCTTC.

This clonotype was seen ten or more times. The chain carries TRBV4-1 and TRBJ2-7; no firm D call. From germline, CDR1 is MGHRA and CDR2 YSYEKL. V was cut by 4 bases and J by 3 bases, with 13 bases left in between. The CDR3 spans 14 residues. The CDR3, as DNA: TGCGCCAGCAGCCCATCTAAGCACGGCTACGAGCAGTACTTC. Translating it yields CASSPSKHGYEQYF.

The rearrangement joins TRBV5-6 to TRBJ1-5, with a possible D match to TRBD1 (6 bases). Between the trimmed V and J ends, which lost 3 bases and 3 bases, there was a span of 13 bases. The CDR3 loop spans 15 amino acids. CDR1 and CDR2 (germline): SGHDT, YYEEEE. CDR3 amino acids: CASSYRADVNQPQHF. In nucleotides, the CDR3 is TGTGCCAGCAGCTACAGGGCTGATGTCAATCAGCCCCAGCATTTT.

In this sample, this clonotype turned up many times. V usage is TRBV15 and J usage is TRBJ2-7; 10 positions match TRBD1. The V and J ends lost 0 bases and 4 bases, in that order; junction bases with no gene match: 6. The CDR3 is 16 residues long. Per germline, CDR1 LNHNV and CDR2 YYDKDF (reference sequence). CDR3 region: CATSRDEGQGWYEQYF. The CDR3 coding sequence is TGTGCCACCAGCAGAGACGAGGGACAGGGGTGGTACGAGCAGTACTTC.

This chain links TRBV14 with TRBJ1-3; unclear D gene. Per germline, CDR1 SGHDN and CDR2 FVKESK. The V end lost 4 bases, the J end lost 1 base, and 5 bases lay between the germline ends. This CDR3 comprises 13 residues. The CDR3 protein is CASSRPSGNTIYF. CDR3 DNA: TGTGCCAGCAGCCGACCGTCTGGAAACACCATATATTTT.

This clonotype showed up many times. The genes are TRBV20-1 and TRBJ2-7, with TRBD2 matching over 8 bases. Unmatched junction bases numbered 3, after V lost 2 bases and J lost 0 bases. CDR3 length: 14 amino acids. CDR1 and CDR2 (germline): DFQATT, SNEGSKA (reference sequence). The CDR3 is CSARWAGGSYEQYF. The CDR3 DNA reads as TGCAGTGCTAGATGGGCGGGAGGCTCCTACGAGCAGTACTTC.

This clonotype was picked up many times. CDR3 sequence (DNA): TGCAGTGCTAGGAATTCACTTCGACTCTTAAATTCACCCCTCCACTTT. Its translation: CSARNSLRLLNSPLHF. V gene TRBV20-1 combines with J gene TRBJ1-6; the D is unclear. Per germline, CDR1 DFQATT and CDR2 SNEGSKA (reference sequence). The CDR3 length is 16 residues. V dropped 3 bases and J dropped 7 bases, with 19 bases sitting between them.

This clonotype was detected only once. The rearrangement uses TRBV10-3 and TRBJ1-1; D is perhaps TRBD1 (5 bases). V shed 4 bases and J shed 5 bases, with 14 bases lying between them. The length of the CDR3 is 14 residues. Germline lookup yields CDR1 ENHRY and CDR2 SYGVKD. The CDR3 bases are TGTGCCATCAGTGCTCTGGGGGGGTGGACTGAAGCTTTCTTT. This encodes CAISALGGWTEAFF.

This clonotype was observed at least ten times. The genes are TRBV4-1 and TRBJ2-5; the D is unclear. The germline V gene has CDR1 MGHRA and CDR2 YSYEKL. The CDR3 runs 17 residues. The V end lost 0 bases, the J end lost 5 bases, and 19 bases lay between the germline ends. The CDR3 bases are TGCGCCAGCAGCCAAGACCCCTCTCGGATTTCTCAGGAGACCCAGTACTTC. This encodes CASSQDPSRISQETQYF.

This clonotype was seen repeatedly, ten times or more. The chain employs TRBV7-9 and TRBJ2-5; maybe TRBD2 (5 bases). V was cut by 3 bases and J by 3 bases, with 11 bases left in between. Germline CDR1 reads SEHNR; CDR2 reads FQNEAQ (reference sequence). CDR3 length: 14 amino acids. The CDR3 sequence: CASSFGDLEETQYF. CDR3 in DNA: TGTGCCAGCAGCTTCGGGGATCTGGAAGAGACCCAGTACTTC.

This sequence joins TRBV7-1 and TRBJ2-7, with D perhaps TRBD1 (5 bases). TRBV7-1 is recorded as an ORF, its role being uncertain. The CDR3 runs 14 residues. Trimming took off 1 base at V and 6 bases at J, with 13 bases between the two ends. In nucleotides, the CDR3 is TGTGCCAGCAGCTCAGAGGGGATAAGGGTCGAGCAGTACTTC. Residues: CASSSEGIRVEQYF.

This clonotype was recorded many times. The gene calls are TRBV7-9 and TRBJ1-1; TRBD1 might be the D (5 bases). In germline, CDR1 is SEHNR, CDR2 FQNEAQ (reference sequence). The CDR3 length is 14 residues. Trimming took off 7 bases at V and 5 bases at J, with 17 bases between the two ends. The CDR3 DNA sequence: TGTGCCAGCACCCTCGGGACGGTTTGGACTGAAGCTTTCTTT. Protein sequence: CASTLGTVWTEAFF.

The table lists this clonotype with many counts. The chain is built from TRBV7-6 and TRBJ1-6, with D maybe TRBD1 (5 bases). There are 16 residues in the CDR3. Per germline, CDR1 SGHVS and CDR2 FNYEAQ. The V gene lost 4 bases and the J gene lost 0 bases, with 10 bases spanning the gap. The CDR3 DNA follows: TGTGCCAGCAGCTCTCGGGGCCACTCCTATAATTCACCCCTCCACTTT. Translating gives CASSSRGHSYNSPLHF. Using reference TRBV7-6 and TRBJ1-6 for the parts outside the CDR3, the full variable domain is GAGVSQSPRYKVTKRGQDVALRCDPISGHVSLYWYRQALGQGPEFLTYFNYEAQQDKSGLPNDRFSAERPEGSISTLTIQRTEQRDSAMYRCASSSRGHSYNSPLHFGNGTRLTVT.